One sample yielded the 6 T cell receptor beta chains listed below, sequenced in a study of shared clonotypes between healthy human individuals. The data were produced by immunoSEQ multiplex PCR, yet TCRdb's version contains in-frame clones alone and is incomplete. The profile covers millions of clones, with over 85% appearing a single time and roughly 0.13% taken by the ten largest. The sequenced sample was naive CD4+ T cells sorted from blood. As to subset: CD45RA+ positively selected. The receptors were gathered from a man younger than 35 in good health.

The chain is built from TRBV10-3 and TRBJ2-1; possibly TRBD1 for D (5 bases). Germline V gives CDR1 ENHRY, CDR2 SYGVKD. This CDR3 region has 13 residues. The V gene lost 9 bases and the J gene lost 7 bases, with 16 bases spanning the gap. The CDR3 spells CAIGPGNPNEQFF. For the CDR3, the DNA is TGTGCCATTGGTCCAGGGAACCCGAATGAGCAGTTCTTC.

The chain has TRBV9 and TRBJ1-1; tentatively, D is TRBD1 (6 bases). The length of the CDR3 is 15 residues. CDR1 and CDR2 (germline): SGDLS, YYNGEE. V was trimmed by 5 bases and J by 1 base, leaving 15 bases between them. The CDR3: CASSFLPGENTEAFF. The DNA for the CDR3 is TGTGCCAGCAGTTTTCTCCCAGGGGAGAACACTGAAGCTTTCTTT.

This chain links TRBV11-2 with TRBJ2-1, with TRBD2 identical over 7 bases. Germline V lookup: CDR1 SGHAT, CDR2 FQNNGV. V lost 4 bases, J lost 2 bases, and 5 bases stayed unmatched. The CDR3 spans 15 residues. CDR3 bases: TGTGCCAGCAGCTCGGGGGACTATCCCTACAATGAGCAGTTCTTC. It yields the protein CASSSGDYPYNEQFF.

CDR3 sequence reads: CASSGLETQYF. The CDR3 DNA follows: TGCGCCAGCAGTGGTCTAGAGACCCAGTACTTC. V usage is TRBV10-2 and J usage is TRBJ2-5, with unresolved D. V was shortened by 4 bases and J by 4 bases, with 4 bases between the two germline ends. Germline CDR1 WSHSY, CDR2 SAAADI. CDR3 length equals 11 residues.

A word on this clone: Other DNA sequences in this sample translate to the same CDR3. The V call is TRBV5-6, the J call TRBJ1-6, with 7 bases fitting TRBD1. Unmatched junction bases numbered 4, after V lost 0 bases and J lost 10 bases. Germline assignment: CDR1 SGHDT and CDR2 YYEEEE. The CDR3 has 14 amino acids. The CDR3 loop reads CASSLGQGRSPLHF. In nucleotides, the CDR3 is TGTGCCAGCAGCTTGGGACAGGGCAGATCACCCCTCCACTTT.

This chain joins TRBV18 and TRBJ2-5, with a weak D call TRBD1 (6 bases). Trimming left V 3 bases short and J 5 bases short, with 22 bases between. Germline loops: CDR1 KGHSH, CDR2 LQKENI. The CDR3 spans 17 residues. The CDR3 DNA reads TGTGCCAGCTCACCCCAGACAGGCCGACCCTCAGGGGAGACCCAGTACTTC. It specifies CASSPQTGRPSGETQYF.